Listed below are T cell receptor beta chains from one sample, sequenced in a study of monozygotic twins with inflammatory bowel disease. From its re-call of the 5' RACE reads, TCRdb lists each CDR3 protein once, without DNA. In all, the sample yields around 210,000 distinct CDR3 sequences. Input material: blood. Receptors originate from a human donor with ulcerative colitis or Crohn's disease, or a healthy co-twin of an affected twin (not recorded which). CDR3s include the opening cysteine and the closing phenylalanine or tryptophan.

J,V,CDR3
TRBJ2-2,TRBV20-1,CSAKVGGANTGELFF
TRBJ1-2,TRBV18,CASSPPGRSNYGYTF
TRBJ2-3,TRBV11-2,CASSFFSGGPGDTQYF
TRBJ2-5,TRBV4-2,CASSQDYEDRGRGTQYF
TRBJ1-2,TRBV20-1,CSASDPGQQSPYGYTF
TRBJ2-7,TRBV2,CASSERLAAYEQYF
TRBJ2-7,TRBV7-2,CASSLVGSIGSYEQYF
TRBJ2-3,TRBV11-2,CASSLYTGQGDTQYF
TRBJ1-5,TRBV27,CASSRGGTSNQPQHF
TRBJ1-1,TRBV7-9,CASSLAYTEAFF
TRBJ2-2,TRBV18,CASSPEIPGRELFF
TRBJ2-7,TRBV2,CASRTPSGLNEQYF
TRBJ1-5,TRBV18,CASSPPNQQSNQPQHF
TRBJ2-7,TRBV4-3,CASSQDAGVYEQYF
TRBJ2-7,TRBV7-2,CASSLEFTSYEQYF
TRBJ2-3,TRBV24-1,CATSDLGGSTDTQYF
TRBJ1-5,TRBV12-5,CASGLVTGNQPQHF
TRBJ2-2,TRBV7-9,CASSRWGAGGPAGELFF
TRBJ2-7,TRBV5-1,CASRPGTSFSYEQYF
TRBJ2-2,TRBV12-3/TRBV12-4,CASSLRMNQNTGELFF
TRBJ2-5,TRBV29-1,CSVDNVGSIQETQYF
TRBJ2-6,TRBV5-1,CASSPGSQLSSGANVLTF
TRBJ2-1,TRBV5-1,CASSLALMLASYNEQFF
TRBJ1-1,TRBV6-1,CASKNVGFTTEAFF
TRBJ1-5,TRBV15,CATSRGGAGEGQPQHF
TRBJ2-7,TRBV20-1,CSARAPYEQYF
TRBJ2-5,TRBV11-2,CASSVGLAGGQETQYF
TRBJ2-1,TRBV9,CASSVGGGGGDNEQFF